This T cell receptor (beta chain) was sequenced in a study of Ad26.COV2.S vaccination and SARS-CoV-2 variants. There are 15 residues in the CDR3. V shed 4 bases and J 5 bases; nucleotides not matched to a gene: 7. CDR1 SEHNR and CDR2 FQNEAQ come from the germline V gene (reference sequence). This clone came up once. Antigen unknown. Study-level results: Vaccinated individuals (as opposed to placebo recipients) had higher spike-specific TCR breadth.

Regarding treatment: some 20 received Ad26.COV2.S at low or high dose, single or two shots; about 5 received placebo; per-sample allocation not given. The investigators took samples on day 63 after the first vaccine or placebo injection. Cohort 1b enrolled adults aged 18-55 years in Boston. Sequenced by immunoSEQ multiplex PCR; TCRdb stores in-frame clones only, minus some. The sample holds around 400,000 clones; roughly 90% are singletons and the top ten take 9% to 15%. The chain links TRBV7-9 to TRBJ2-2, with 7 positions matching TRBD1. This sequence was found in a person between 18 and 60 years old who received the Ad26.COV2.S COVID-19 vaccine or a placebo. The sample consisted of peripheral blood, taken in a trial of Ad26.COV2.S vaccine versus placebo. The DNA for the CDR3 is TGTGCCAGCAGCTCGAAGGGGGCTCGAACCGGGGAGCTGTTTTTT. Translation: CASSSKGARTGELFF.